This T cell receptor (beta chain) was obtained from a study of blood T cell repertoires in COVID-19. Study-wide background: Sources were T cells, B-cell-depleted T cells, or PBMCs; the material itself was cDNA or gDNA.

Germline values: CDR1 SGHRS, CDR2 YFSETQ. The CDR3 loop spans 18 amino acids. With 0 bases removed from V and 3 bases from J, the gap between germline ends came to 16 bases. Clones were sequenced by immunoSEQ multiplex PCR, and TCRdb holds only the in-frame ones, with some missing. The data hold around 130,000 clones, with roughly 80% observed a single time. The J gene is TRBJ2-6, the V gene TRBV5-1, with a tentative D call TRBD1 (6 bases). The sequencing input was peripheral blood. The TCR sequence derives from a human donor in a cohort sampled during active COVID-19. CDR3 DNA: TGCGCCAGCAGCTTGGCCGGCAGGGGCACAGGTGGGGCCAACGTCCTGACTTTC. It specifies CASSLAGRGTGGANVLTF. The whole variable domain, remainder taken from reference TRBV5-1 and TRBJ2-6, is KAGVTQTPRYLIKTRGQQVTLSCSPISGHRSVSWYQQTPGQGLQFLFEYFSETQRNKGNFPGRFSGRQFSNSRSEMNVSTLELGDSALYLCASSLAGRGTGGANVLTFGAGSRLTVL.